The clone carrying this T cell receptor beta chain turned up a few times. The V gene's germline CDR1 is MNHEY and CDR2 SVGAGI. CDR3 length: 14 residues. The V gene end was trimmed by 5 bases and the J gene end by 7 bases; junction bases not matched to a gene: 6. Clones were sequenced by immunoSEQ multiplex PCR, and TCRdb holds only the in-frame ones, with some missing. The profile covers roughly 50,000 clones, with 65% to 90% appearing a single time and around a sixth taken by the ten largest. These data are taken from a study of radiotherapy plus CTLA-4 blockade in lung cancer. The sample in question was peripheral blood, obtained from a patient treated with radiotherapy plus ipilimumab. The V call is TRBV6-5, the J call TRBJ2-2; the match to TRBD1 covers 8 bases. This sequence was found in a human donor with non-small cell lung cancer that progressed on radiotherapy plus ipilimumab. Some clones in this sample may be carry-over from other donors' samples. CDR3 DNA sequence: TGTGCCAGCAGTCTAGACAGGGGTGGCGGGGAGCTGTTTTTT. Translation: CASSLDRGGGELFF.